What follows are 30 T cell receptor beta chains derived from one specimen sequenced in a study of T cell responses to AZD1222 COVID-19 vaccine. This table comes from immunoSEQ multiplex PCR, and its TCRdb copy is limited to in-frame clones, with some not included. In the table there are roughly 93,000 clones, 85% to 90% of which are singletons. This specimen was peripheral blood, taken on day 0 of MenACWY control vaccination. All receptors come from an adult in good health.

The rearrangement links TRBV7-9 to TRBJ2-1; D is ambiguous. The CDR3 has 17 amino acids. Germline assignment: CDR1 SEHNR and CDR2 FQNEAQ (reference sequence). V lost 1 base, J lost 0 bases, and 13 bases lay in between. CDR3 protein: CASSLEFGESSYNEQFF. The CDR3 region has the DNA TGTGCCAGCAGCTTAGAGTTTGGTGAAAGCTCCTACAATGAGCAGTTCTTC. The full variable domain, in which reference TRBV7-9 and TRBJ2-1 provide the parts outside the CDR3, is DTGVSQNPRHKITKRGQNVTFRCDPISEHNRLYWYRQTLGQGPEFLTYFQNEAQLEKSRLLSDRFSAERPKGSFSTLEIQRTEQGDSAMYLCASSLEFGESSYNEQFFGPGTRLTVL.

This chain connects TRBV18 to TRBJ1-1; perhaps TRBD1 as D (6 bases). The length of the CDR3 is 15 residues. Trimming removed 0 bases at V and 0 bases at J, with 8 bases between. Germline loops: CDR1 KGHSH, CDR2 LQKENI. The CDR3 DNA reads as TGTGCCAGCTCACCACCGAGGGGGATGAACACTGAAGCTTTCTTT. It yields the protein CASSPPRGMNTEAFF.

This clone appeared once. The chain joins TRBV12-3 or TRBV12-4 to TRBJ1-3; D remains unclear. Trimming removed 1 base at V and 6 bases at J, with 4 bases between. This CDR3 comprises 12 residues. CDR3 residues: CASSLGENTIYF. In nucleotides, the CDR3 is TGTGCCAGCAGTTTAGGAGAAAACACCATATATTTT.

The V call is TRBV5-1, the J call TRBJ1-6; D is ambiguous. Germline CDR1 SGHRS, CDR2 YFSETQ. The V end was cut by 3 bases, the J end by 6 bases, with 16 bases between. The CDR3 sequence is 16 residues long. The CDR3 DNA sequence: TGCGCCAGCAGCTCAACCGGACTTCTGATTAATTCACCCCTCCACTTT. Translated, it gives CASSSTGLLINSPLHF.

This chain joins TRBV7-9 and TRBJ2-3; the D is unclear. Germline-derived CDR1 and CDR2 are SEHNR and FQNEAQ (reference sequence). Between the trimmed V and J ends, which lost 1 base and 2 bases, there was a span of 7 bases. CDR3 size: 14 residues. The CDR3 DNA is TGTGCCAGCAGCTTAGATGTTAACACAGATACGCAGTATTTT. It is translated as CASSLDVNTDTQYF.

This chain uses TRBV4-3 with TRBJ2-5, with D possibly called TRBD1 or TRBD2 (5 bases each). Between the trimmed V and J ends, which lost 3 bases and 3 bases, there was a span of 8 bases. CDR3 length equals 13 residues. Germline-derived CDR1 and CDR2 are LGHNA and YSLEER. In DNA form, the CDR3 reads TGCGCCAGCAGCCATGTGGGGGAAGAGACCCAGTACTTC. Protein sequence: CASSHVGEETQYF.

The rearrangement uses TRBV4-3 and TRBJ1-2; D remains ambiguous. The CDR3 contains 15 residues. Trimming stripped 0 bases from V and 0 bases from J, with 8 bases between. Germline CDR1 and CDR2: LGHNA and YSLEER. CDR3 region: CASSQDWGPNYGYTF. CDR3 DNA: TGCGCCAGCAGCCAAGACTGGGGTCCTAACTATGGCTACACCTTC.

The CDR3 sequence is CASSRAGHSNEKLFF. The CDR3 region has the DNA TGTGCCAGCAGCCGCGCGGGACATTCTAATGAAAAACTGTTTTTT. This chain links TRBV3-1 (or the pseudogene TRBV3-2) with TRBJ1-4, with D perhaps TRBD1 (6 bases). Germline assignment: CDR1 LGHDT and CDR2 YNNKEL (reference sequence). The V and J ends lost 4 bases and 3 bases respectively, with 12 bases between them. The CDR3 totals 15 residues.

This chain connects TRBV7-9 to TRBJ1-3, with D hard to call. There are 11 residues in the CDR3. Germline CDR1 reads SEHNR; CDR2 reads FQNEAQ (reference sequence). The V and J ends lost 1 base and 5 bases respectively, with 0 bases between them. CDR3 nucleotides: TGTGCCAGCAGCTTAGGAAACACCATATATTTT. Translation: CASSLGNTIYF.

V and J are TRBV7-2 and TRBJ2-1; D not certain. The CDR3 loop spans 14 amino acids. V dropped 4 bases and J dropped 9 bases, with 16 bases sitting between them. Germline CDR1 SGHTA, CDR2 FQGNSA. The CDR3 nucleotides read TGTGCCAGCAGCTCACCAGGCGAGTCCAGTGAGCAGTTCTTC. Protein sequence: CASSSPGESSEQFF. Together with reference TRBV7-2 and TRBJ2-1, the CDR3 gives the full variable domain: GAGVSQSPSNKVTEKGKDVELRCDPISGHTALYWYRQSLGQGLEFLIYFQGNSAPDKSGLPSDRFSAERTGGSVSTLTIQRTQQEDSAVYLCASSSPGESSEQFFGPGTRLTVL.

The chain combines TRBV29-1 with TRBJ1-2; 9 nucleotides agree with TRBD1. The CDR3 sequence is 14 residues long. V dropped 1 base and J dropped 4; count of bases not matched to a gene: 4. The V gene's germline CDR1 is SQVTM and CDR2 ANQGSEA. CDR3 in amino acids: CSVEGGDRVYGYTF. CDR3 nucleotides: TGCAGCGTTGAAGGGGGGGACAGGGTCTATGGCTACACCTTC.

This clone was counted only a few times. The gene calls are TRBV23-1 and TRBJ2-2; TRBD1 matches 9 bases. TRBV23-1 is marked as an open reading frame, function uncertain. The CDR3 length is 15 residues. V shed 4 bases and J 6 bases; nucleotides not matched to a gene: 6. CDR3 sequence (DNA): TGCGCCAGCAGTCTCCGACAGGGGGTTCCCGGGGAGCTGTTTTTT. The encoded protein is CASSLRQGVPGELFF.

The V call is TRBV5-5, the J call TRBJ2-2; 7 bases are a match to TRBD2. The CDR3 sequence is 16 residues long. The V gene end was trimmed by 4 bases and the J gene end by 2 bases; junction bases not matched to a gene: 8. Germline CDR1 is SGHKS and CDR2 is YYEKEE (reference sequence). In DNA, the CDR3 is TGTGCCAGCAGCGGGGGAGGGCTAATAAACACCGGGGAGCTGTTTTTT. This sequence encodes CASSGGGLINTGELFF.

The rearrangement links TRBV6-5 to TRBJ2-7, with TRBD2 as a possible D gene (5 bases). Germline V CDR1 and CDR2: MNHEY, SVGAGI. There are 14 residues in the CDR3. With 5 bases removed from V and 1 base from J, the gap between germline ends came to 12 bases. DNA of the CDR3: TGTGCCAGCAGTCCCCGTAGCGAATCCTACGAGCAGTACTTC. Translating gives CASSPRSESYEQYF.

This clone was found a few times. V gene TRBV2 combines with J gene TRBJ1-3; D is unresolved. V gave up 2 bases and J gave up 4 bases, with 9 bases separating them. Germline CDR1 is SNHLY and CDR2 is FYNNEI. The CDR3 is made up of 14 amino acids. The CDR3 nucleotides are TGTGCCAGCAGTGAAATCATTTTAGGAAACACCATATATTTT. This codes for CASSEIILGNTIYF. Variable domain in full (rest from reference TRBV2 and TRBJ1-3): EPEVTQTPSHQVTQMGQEVILRCVPISNHLYFYWYRQILGQKVEFLVSFYNNEISEKSEIFDDQFSVERPDGSNFTLKIRSTKLEDSAMYFCASSEIILGNTIYFGEGSWLTVV.

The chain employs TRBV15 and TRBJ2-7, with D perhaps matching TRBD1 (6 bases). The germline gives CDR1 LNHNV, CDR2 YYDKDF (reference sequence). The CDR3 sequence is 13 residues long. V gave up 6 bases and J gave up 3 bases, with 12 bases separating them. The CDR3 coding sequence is TGTGCCACCAGTGCAGGGGCGAGCTACGAGCAGTACTTC. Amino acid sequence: CATSAGASYEQYF.

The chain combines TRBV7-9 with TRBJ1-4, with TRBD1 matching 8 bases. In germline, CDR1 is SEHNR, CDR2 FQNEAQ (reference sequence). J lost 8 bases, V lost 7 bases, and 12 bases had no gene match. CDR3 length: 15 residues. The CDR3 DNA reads TGTGCCAGCACCCTGTCCCAGGGGGCAGGAGAAAAACTGTTTTTT. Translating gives CASTLSQGAGEKLFF.

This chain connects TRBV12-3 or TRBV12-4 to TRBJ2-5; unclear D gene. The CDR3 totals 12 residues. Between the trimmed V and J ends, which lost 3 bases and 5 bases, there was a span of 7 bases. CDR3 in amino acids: CASSLGMETQYF. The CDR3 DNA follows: TGTGCCAGCAGTTTGGGAATGGAGACCCAGTACTTC.

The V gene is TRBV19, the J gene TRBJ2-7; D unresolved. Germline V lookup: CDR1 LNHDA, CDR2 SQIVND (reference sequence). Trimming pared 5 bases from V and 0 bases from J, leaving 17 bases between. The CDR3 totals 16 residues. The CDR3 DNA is TGTGCCAGTAGTCCCTCCTTTGTAGGCGGCTCCTACGAGCAGTACTTC. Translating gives CASSPSFVGGSYEQYF.

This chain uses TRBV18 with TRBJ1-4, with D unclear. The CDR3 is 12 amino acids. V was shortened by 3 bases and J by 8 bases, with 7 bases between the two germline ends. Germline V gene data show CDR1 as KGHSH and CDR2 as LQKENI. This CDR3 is CASSPLSEKLFF. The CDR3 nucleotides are TGTGCCAGCTCACCGCTAAGCGAAAAACTGTTTTTT.

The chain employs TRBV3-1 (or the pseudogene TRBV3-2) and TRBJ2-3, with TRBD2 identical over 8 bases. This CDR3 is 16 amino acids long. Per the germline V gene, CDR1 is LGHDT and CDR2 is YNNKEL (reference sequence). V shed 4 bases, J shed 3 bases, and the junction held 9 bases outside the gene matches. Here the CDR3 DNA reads TGTGCCAGCAGCCCGGGCGGGACTAGTCGGACAGATACGCAGTATTTT. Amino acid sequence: CASSPGGTSRTDTQYF.

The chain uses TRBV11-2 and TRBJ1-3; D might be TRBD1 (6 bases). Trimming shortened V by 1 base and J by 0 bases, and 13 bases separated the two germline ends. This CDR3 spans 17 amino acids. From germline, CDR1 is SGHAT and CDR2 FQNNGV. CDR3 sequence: CASSLVPGHLSGNTIYF. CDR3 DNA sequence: TGTGCCAGCAGCTTAGTCCCGGGACACCTCTCTGGAAACACCATATATTTT.

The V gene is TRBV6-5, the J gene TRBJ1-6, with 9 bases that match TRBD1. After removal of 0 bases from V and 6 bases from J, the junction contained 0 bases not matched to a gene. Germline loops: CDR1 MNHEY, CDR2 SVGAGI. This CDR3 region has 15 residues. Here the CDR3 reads CASSYSGQGNSPLHF. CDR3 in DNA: TGTGCCAGCAGTTACTCGGGACAGGGTAATTCACCCCTCCACTTT.

CDR3 sequence: CASAHTGRYEQYF. CDR3 DNA: TGTGCCAGCGCCCATACAGGGAGGTACGAGCAGTACTTC. The rearrangement links TRBV27 to TRBJ2-7; D tentatively reads TRBD1 or TRBD2 (6 bases each). This CDR3 contains 13 residues. Deletions cut 8 bases from V and 4 bases from J, with 15 bases between. Germline assignment: CDR1 MNHEY and CDR2 SMNVEV (reference sequence).

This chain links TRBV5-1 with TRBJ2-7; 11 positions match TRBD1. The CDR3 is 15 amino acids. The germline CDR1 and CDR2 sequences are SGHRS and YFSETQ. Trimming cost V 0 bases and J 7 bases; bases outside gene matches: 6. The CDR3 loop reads CASSLDGQGAREQYF. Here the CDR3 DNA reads TGCGCCAGCAGCTTGGACGGACAGGGGGCGCGGGAGCAGTACTTC.

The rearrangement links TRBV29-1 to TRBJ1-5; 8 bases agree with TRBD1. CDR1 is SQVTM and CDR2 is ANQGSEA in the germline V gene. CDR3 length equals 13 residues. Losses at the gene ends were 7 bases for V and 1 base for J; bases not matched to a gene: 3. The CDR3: CSAQGASNQPQHF. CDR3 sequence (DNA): TGCAGCGCGCAGGGGGCGAGCAATCAGCCCCAGCATTTT.

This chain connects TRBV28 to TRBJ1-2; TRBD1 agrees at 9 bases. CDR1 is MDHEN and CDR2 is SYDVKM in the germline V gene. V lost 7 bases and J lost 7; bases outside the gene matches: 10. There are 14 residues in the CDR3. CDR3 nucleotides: TGTGCCAGCACTCACAGGGGGCGTTTGAGTGGCTACACCTTC. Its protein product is CASTHRGRLSGYTF.

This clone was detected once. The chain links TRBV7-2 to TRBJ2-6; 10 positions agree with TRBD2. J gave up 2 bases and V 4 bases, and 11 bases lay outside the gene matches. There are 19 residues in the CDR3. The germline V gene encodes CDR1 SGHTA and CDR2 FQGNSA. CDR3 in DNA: TGTGCCAGCAGCTCCCTGGTGCGAGCGGGGGGGACTGGGGCCAACGTCCTGACTTTC. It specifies CASSSLVRAGGTGANVLTF.

The CDR3 DNA sequence: TGTGCCAGCAGTTCCAACAATGAGCAGTTCTTC. Its translation is CASSSNNEQFF. This rearrangement joins TRBV3-1 (or the pseudogene TRBV3-2) to TRBJ2-1, with unresolved D. Per the germline V gene, CDR1 is LGHDT and CDR2 is YNNKEL (reference sequence). This CDR3 region has 11 residues. Trimming took off 6 bases at V and 5 bases at J, with 5 bases between the two ends.

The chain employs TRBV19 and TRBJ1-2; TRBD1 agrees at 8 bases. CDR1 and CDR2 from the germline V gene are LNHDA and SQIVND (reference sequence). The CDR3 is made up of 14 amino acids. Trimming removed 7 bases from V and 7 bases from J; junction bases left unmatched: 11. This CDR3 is CASTDQGAPRGYTF. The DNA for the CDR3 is TGTGCCAGTACAGATCAGGGGGCGCCCCGTGGCTACACCTTC.